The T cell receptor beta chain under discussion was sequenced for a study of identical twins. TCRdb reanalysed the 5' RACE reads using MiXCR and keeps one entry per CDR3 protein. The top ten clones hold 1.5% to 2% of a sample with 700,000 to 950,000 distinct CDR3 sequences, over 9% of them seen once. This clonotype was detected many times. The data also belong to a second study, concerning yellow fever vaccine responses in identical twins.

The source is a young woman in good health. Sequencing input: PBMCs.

The CDR3 spells CASSLGGRLTEAFF. The CDR3 nucleotides read TGTGCCAGCAGTTTAGGGGGGCGCCTCACTGAAGCTTTCTTT. The rearrangement joins TRBV12-3 or TRBV12-4 to TRBJ1-1; weak D call: TRBD1 (6 bases). V lost 1 base and J 4 bases, leaving 10 bases between the germline ends. The CDR3 consists of 14 residues.